Shown below are 25 T cell receptor beta chains from a single sample sequenced in a study of OX40 agonist ivuxolimab in advanced cancers. Libraries came from the immunoSEQ multiplex PCR assay. This immuneACCESS table, as held by TCRdb, lists in-frame sequences with V and J called but not all clones. Of the missing ones, under half trace to an unresolved V gene in checked studies; the others have no known cause. Here the sample has about 15,000 clones; about 93% occur a single time. Approximately 29% of the sample rests with the top ten. The source material was CD4+ or CD8+ T cells sorted from blood, sampled in a trial of the OX40 agonist ivuxolimab. These receptors came from an adult with an advanced solid tumor such as melanoma, head and neck, liver or kidney cancer.

This clone was found a few times. The rearrangement joins TRBV19 to TRBJ2-1, with 7 nucleotides matching TRBD2. The CDR3 covers 14 residues. The V gene end was trimmed by 5 bases and the J gene end by 2 bases; junction bases not matched to a gene: 3. CDR1 and CDR2 (germline): LNHDA, SQIVND (reference sequence). The CDR3 loop reads CASSASGPYNEQFF. The CDR3 DNA reads as TGTGCCAGTAGTGCTAGCGGTCCCTACAATGAGCAGTTCTTC. Full variable domain (remainder filled in from reference TRBV19 and TRBJ2-1): DGGITQSPKYLFRKEGQNVTLSCEQNLNHDAMYWYRQDPGQGLRLIYYSQIVNDFQKGDIAEGYSVSREKKESFPLTVTSAQKNPTAFYLCASSASGPYNEQFFGPGTRLTVL.

The sample holds a few counts of this clone. The V and J genes are TRBV29-1 and TRBJ2-7; possible D gene TRBD2, 5 bases. V was clipped by 4 bases and J by 0 bases, with 13 bases between them. The CDR3 has 14 residues. Germline CDR1 is SQVTM and CDR2 is ANQGSEA. The CDR3 sequence is CSVAAGGFSYEQYF. As DNA, the CDR3 is TGCAGCGTTGCGGCCGGCGGGTTCTCCTACGAGCAGTACTTC.

The chain links TRBV5-5 to TRBJ2-7; 7 positions agree with TRBD2. CDR1 is SGHKS and CDR2 is YYEKEE in the germline V gene (reference sequence). CDR3 length: 14 residues. The V segment lost 0 bases and the J segment 2 bases; nucleotides outside the gene matches: 2. The DNA for the CDR3 is TGTGCCAGCAGCTTGGGCGGGGGACCCTACGAGCAGTACTTC. Its translation is CASSLGGGPYEQYF.

The V call is TRBV10-3, the J call TRBJ1-5, with D maybe TRBD1 (6 bases). Germline V gives CDR1 ENHRY, CDR2 SYGVKD. With 1 base removed from V and 0 bases from J, the gap between germline ends came to 10 bases. CDR3 length: 16 residues. The CDR3 loop is CAISELGHYSNQPQHF. The CDR3 DNA follows: TGTGCCATCAGTGAGTTGGGACACTATAGCAATCAGCCCCAGCATTTT.

V and J are TRBV9 and TRBJ2-1, with D uncertain. The CDR3 has 15 amino acids. With 0 bases removed from V and 1 base from J, the gap between germline ends came to 8 bases. Per germline, CDR1 SGDLS and CDR2 YYNGEE. Here the CDR3 reads CASSVDPSSYNEQFF. The CDR3 DNA sequence: TGTGCCAGCAGCGTAGATCCGAGTTCCTACAATGAGCAGTTCTTC.

The chain links TRBV5-4 to TRBJ2-7; the D is unclear. V was clipped by 3 bases and J by 3 bases, with 13 bases between them. The germline gives CDR1 SGHNT, CDR2 YYREEE (reference sequence). The CDR3 runs to 14 residues. The CDR3 reads CASSSEGPLYEQYF. The CDR3 nucleotides are TGTGCCAGCAGCTCGGAAGGTCCCCTCTACGAGCAGTACTTC.

The chain uses TRBV27 and TRBJ2-7, with 8 bases identical to TRBD1. CDR1 and CDR2 from the germline V gene are MNHEY and SMNVEV (reference sequence). The length of the CDR3 is 13 residues. J lost 0 bases, V lost 5 bases, and 0 bases had no gene match. CDR3 DNA sequence: TGTGCCAGCAGTACAGGGGGCTCCTACGAGCAGTACTTC. This sequence encodes CASSTGGSYEQYF.

The V and J genes are TRBV29-1 and TRBJ2-1, with unresolved D. There are 11 residues in the CDR3. The germline CDR1 and CDR2 sequences are SQVTM and ANQGSEA. Trimming stripped 6 bases from V and 6 bases from J, with 9 bases between. The CDR3 sequence: CSVKVGNEQFF. The CDR3, as DNA: TGCAGCGTGAAGGTCGGCAATGAGCAGTTCTTC.

V gene TRBV30 combines with J gene TRBJ2-3; D is undetermined. The V gene's germline CDR1 is GTSNPN and CDR2 SVGIG (reference sequence). This CDR3 is built from 13 residues. Trimming pared 1 base from V and 4 bases from J, leaving 9 bases between. CDR3 region: CAWSEYIADTQYF. The CDR3 nucleotides are TGTGCCTGGAGTGAATATATTGCAGATACGCAGTATTTT.

This rearrangement joins TRBV4-1 to TRBJ1-3; D possibly corresponds to TRBD1 (6 bases). The CDR3 runs 16 residues. V lost 3 bases and J 1 base, leaving 13 bases between the germline ends. From germline, CDR1 is MGHRA and CDR2 YSYEKL. CDR3 sequence: CASSHLHRVSGNTIYF. In DNA form, the CDR3 reads TGCGCCAGCAGCCATCTTCACAGGGTGTCTGGAAACACCATATATTTT.

This chain uses TRBV15 with TRBJ2-7; tentative D call: TRBD1 (6 bases). The CDR3 spans 16 residues. V was shortened by 0 bases and J by 7 bases, with 19 bases between the two germline ends. Per the germline V gene, CDR1 is LNHNV and CDR2 is YYDKDF (reference sequence). CDR3 in amino acids: CATSRDWDTRSGEQYF. The CDR3 DNA reads TGTGCCACCAGCAGAGATTGGGACACGAGGTCGGGGGAGCAGTACTTC.

V and J are TRBV7-9 and TRBJ1-2; D is possibly TRBD1 (5 bases). Looked up from germline, CDR1 is SEHNR and CDR2 is FQNEAQ (reference sequence). The germline V and J ends were trimmed by 4 bases and 2 bases, with 8 bases remaining between them. The CDR3 is 13 residues long. The chain's CDR3 is CASSSRDNYGYTF. CDR3 bases: TGTGCCAGCAGCTCCCGGGACAACTATGGCTACACCTTC.

V gene TRBV29-1 combines with J gene TRBJ1-1, with TRBD1 as a possible D gene (5 bases). The CDR3 covers 13 residues. The V and J ends lost 8 bases and 4 bases respectively, with 17 bases between them. Germline V gene lookup returns CDR1 SQVTM and CDR2 ANQGSEA. The CDR3 DNA follows: TGCAGCTGCCGGGAAGCGGGGACCACTGAAGCTTTCTTT. Its protein product is CSCREAGTTEAFF.

The CDR3 protein is CASSYGGHQPQHF. The CDR3 DNA is TGTGCCAGCAGTTACGGGGGACATCAGCCCCAGCATTTT. The chain carries TRBV6-7 and TRBJ1-5, with D tentatively TRBD1 (5 bases). TRBV6-7 is identified as an open reading frame with a role that is uncertain. Trimming cost V 2 bases and J 5 bases, with 7 bases left between them. This CDR3 contains 13 residues.

Concerning this clone: Compared with germline, one end of the junction differs, possibly owing to a read error. The gene calls are TRBV5-3 and TRBJ1-3; no clear D gene. TRBV5-3 is annotated as an ORF whose role is uncertain. The CDR3 consists of 14 residues. CDR3 loop: CASSYRSSGNTIYF. CDR3 in DNA: TGTGCCAGCAGCTACCGGAGCTCTGGAAACACCATATATTTT.

This clone was found a few times. The V and J genes are TRBV1 and TRBJ1-1. TRBV1 is noted as a pseudogene. The CDR3 runs to 12 residues. The CDR3 sequence is CTSKGGYTEAFF. The CDR3 DNA reads as TGCACCAGCAAAGGTGGTTACACTGAAGCTTTCTTT.

This sequence joins TRBV7-4 and TRBJ2-7; D gene ambiguous. The CDR3 is made up of 12 amino acids. Between the trimmed V and J ends, which lost 4 bases and 5 bases, there was a span of 9 bases. The germline V gene has CDR1 SGHVT and CDR2 SQSDAQ. The CDR3 loop reads CASSSFSDEQYF. The CDR3 bases are TGTGCCAGCAGCTCCTTTTCCGACGAGCAGTACTTC.

This rearrangement joins TRBV7-9 to TRBJ1-2; 7 bases line up with TRBD1. The CDR3 contains 14 residues. The germline gives CDR1 SEHNR, CDR2 FQNEAQ (reference sequence). With V trimmed by 6 bases and J by 7 bases, 11 bases remained unmatched. CDR3 sequence (DNA): TGTGCCAGCAGAGACGACACAGGGGTCTTTGGCTACACCTTC. Its protein is CASRDDTGVFGYTF.

This chain connects TRBV9 to TRBJ2-3; 9 positions match TRBD2. The J segment lost 2 bases and the V segment lost 0 bases, leaving 10 bases of the junction unmatched. The germline V gene encodes CDR1 SGDLS and CDR2 YYNGEE. This CDR3 has 18 residues. CDR3 DNA sequence: TGTGCCAGCAGCGTAGGGATTAGCGGGAGAATACTCACAGATACGCAGTATTTT. Protein sequence: CASSVGISGRILTDTQYF. Full variable domain (remainder filled in from reference TRBV9 and TRBJ2-3): DSGVTQTPKHLITATGQRVTLRCSPRSGDLSVYWYQQSLDQGLQFLIQYYNGEERAKGNILERFSAQQFPDLHSELNLSSLELGDSALYFCASSVGISGRILTDTQYFGPGTRLTVL.

The J gene is TRBJ1-5, the V gene TRBV27; 12 bases map to TRBD1. Germline values: CDR1 MNHEY, CDR2 SMNVEV (reference sequence). The CDR3 sequence is 15 residues long. The trim removed 4 bases at V and 5 bases at J, leaving 3 bases unmatched. The CDR3 DNA follows: TGTGCCAGCAGTTCAGGGACAGGGGGCTATCAGCCCCAGCATTTT. Residues: CASSSGTGGYQPQHF.

This chain joins TRBV6-6 and TRBJ1-5; D possibly corresponds to TRBD1 (5 bases). The V end was cut by 2 bases, the J end by 9 bases, with 8 bases between. The CDR3 extends over 12 amino acids. Per the germline V gene, CDR1 is MNHNY and CDR2 is SVGAGI (reference sequence). CDR3 sequence reads: CASSYGGGPQHF. The CDR3 DNA reads TGTGCCAGCAGTTACGGGGGAGGGCCCCAGCATTTT.

The chain recombines TRBV13 with TRBJ2-1, with 8 bases matching TRBD2. CDR1 is PRHDT and CDR2 is FYEKMQ in the germline V gene (reference sequence). CDR3 length: 17 residues. V lost 5 bases, J lost 5 bases, and 14 bases stayed unmatched. CDR3 residues: CASSPEWELAEDNEQFF. DNA of the CDR3: TGTGCCAGCAGCCCGGAGTGGGAACTAGCGGAGGACAATGAGCAGTTCTTC.

This chain joins TRBV27 and TRBJ1-1, with 7 bases matching TRBD1. The germline V gene encodes CDR1 MNHEY and CDR2 SMNVEV (reference sequence). The CDR3 runs to 16 residues. V was clipped by 0 bases and J by 4 bases; unmatched bases: 8. This chain's CDR3 is CASSLSATGVGTEAFF. CDR3 DNA sequence: TGTGCCAGCAGTTTATCGGCCACAGGGGTAGGCACTGAAGCTTTCTTT.

The chain is built from TRBV11-2 and TRBJ2-7, with 7 nucleotides matching TRBD2. Germline V gene lookup returns CDR1 SGHAT and CDR2 FQNNGV. This CDR3 comprises 15 residues. After removal of 2 bases from V and 3 bases from J, the junction contained 7 bases not matched to a gene. The chain's CDR3 is CASSLHSPSGYEQYF. CDR3 nucleotides: TGTGCCAGCAGCTTACATAGTCCTAGCGGCTACGAGCAGTACTTC.

The J gene is TRBJ2-1, the V gene TRBV19; D unresolved. CDR1 LNHDA and CDR2 SQIVND come from the germline V gene (reference sequence). Trimming took 3 bases from V and 3 from J, leaving 12 bases between them. This CDR3 is built from 15 residues. CDR3 nucleotide sequence: TGTGCCAGTAGTATGTCAGGAAGCTTCTACAATGAGCAGTTCTTC. Amino acid sequence: CASSMSGSFYNEQFF. Filled out from reference TRBV19 and TRBJ2-1, the complete variable domain reads DGGITQSPKYLFRKEGQNVTLSCEQNLNHDAMYWYRQDPGQGLRLIYYSQIVNDFQKGDIAEGYSVSREKKESFPLTVTSAQKNPTAFYLCASSMSGSFYNEQFFGPGTRLTVL.